Shown below are 18 T cell receptor beta chains from a single sample sequenced in a study of cytomegalovirus exposure and HLA in healthy donors. The PCR made use of 60 Vbeta and 13 Jbeta primers. Profiled with immunoSEQ multiplex PCR; TCRdb holds only in-frame clones, not every one. The table shows about 130,000 clones, with 83% occurring only once. Material for sequencing was PBMCs. These receptors all come from a girl aged 2 to 10 in good health and CMV-seronegative.

The chain links TRBV7-8 to TRBJ2-7, with a possible D match to TRBD2 (5 bases). The CDR3 length is 14 residues. V dropped 5 bases and J dropped 4 bases, with 15 bases sitting between them. Per germline, CDR1 SGHVS and CDR2 FQNEAQ. CDR3: CASSIISSGYEQYF. Written as DNA, the CDR3 is TGTGCCAGCAGCATAATCTCCTCGGGGTACGAGCAGTACTTC.

This sequence joins TRBV4-2 and TRBJ2-7; D may be TRBD1 (6 bases). This CDR3 spans 14 amino acids. The V gene lost 4 bases and the J gene lost 3 bases, with 13 bases spanning the gap. Germline CDR1 LGHNA, CDR2 YNFKEQ. CDR3 sequence (DNA): TGTGCCAGCAGCCCCTATGAGACAGGCTACGAGCAGTACTTC. This sequence encodes CASSPYETGYEQYF.

The chain couples TRBV19 to TRBJ2-2; possible D gene TRBD1, 6 bases. The V end was cut by 5 bases, the J end by 6 bases, with 16 bases between. The germline V gene has CDR1 LNHDA and CDR2 SQIVND (reference sequence). There are 15 residues in the CDR3. Here the CDR3 reads CASSEVQGGAGELFF. CDR3 DNA sequence: TGTGCCAGTAGTGAGGTCCAAGGGGGAGCCGGGGAGCTGTTTTTT.

The chain uses TRBV19 and TRBJ1-2, with D perhaps TRBD1 (5 bases). This CDR3 comprises 14 residues. V was shortened by 1 base and J by 2 bases, with 8 bases between the two germline ends. The germline V gene encodes CDR1 LNHDA and CDR2 SQIVND (reference sequence). In DNA form, the CDR3 reads TGTGCCAGTAGTATAGGCAGGGCCAACTATGGCTACACCTTC. This encodes CASSIGRANYGYTF.

The V call is TRBV28, the J call TRBJ2-5, with TRBD2 as a possible D gene (7 bases). Germline V lookup: CDR1 MDHEN, CDR2 SYDVKM. V gave up 6 bases and J gave up 3 bases, with 20 bases separating them. This CDR3 has 16 residues. CDR3: CASSRRVSGTKETQYF. CDR3 DNA: TGTGCCAGCAGCCGACGAGTCAGCGGGACAAAAGAGACCCAGTACTTC.

The J gene is TRBJ2-3, the V gene TRBV11-3; the match to TRBD1 covers 9 bases. The CDR3 spans 16 residues. Germline values: CDR1 SGHNT, CDR2 YENEEA. The J segment lost 6 bases and the V segment lost 5 bases, leaving 12 bases of the junction unmatched. The CDR3 DNA follows: TGTGCCAGCAGCCCATCCCCGGGACAGGGTGCCGATACGCAGTATTTT. It translates to CASSPSPGQGADTQYF.

The rearrangement uses TRBV6-5 and TRBJ1-2; D might be TRBD1 (6 bases). Germline V CDR1 and CDR2: MNHEY, SVGAGI. The V gene lost 6 bases and the J gene lost 2 bases, with 16 bases spanning the gap. CDR3 size: 15 residues. The CDR3 coding sequence is TGTGCCAGCAGGGACAGCCTCATCCCCAACTATGGCTACACCTTC. Translation gives CASRDSLIPNYGYTF.

The rearrangement joins TRBV30 to TRBJ2-2, with TRBD1 as a possible D gene (6 bases). The CDR3 contains 13 residues. CDR1 is GTSNPN, CDR2 SVGIG, per germline (reference sequence). V lost 1 base, J lost 6 bases, and 9 bases lay in between. CDR3 loop: CAWSEGVSGELFF. The CDR3 nucleotides read TGTGCCTGGAGTGAGGGGGTTTCCGGGGAGCTGTTTTTT.

The chain links TRBV2 to TRBJ2-2; perhaps TRBD2 as D (6 bases). This CDR3 region has 14 residues. V was clipped by 3 bases and J by 5 bases, with 10 bases between them. Germline CDR1 is SNHLY and CDR2 is FYNNEI. Written as DNA, the CDR3 is TGTGCCAGCAGTGATAGTCGGGGGACCGGGGAGCTGTTTTTT. It codes for CASSDSRGTGELFF.

The chain is built from TRBV28 and TRBJ2-7; the match to TRBD2 covers 10 bases. CDR3 length equals 17 residues. CDR1 and CDR2 from the germline V gene are MDHEN and SYDVKM. With V trimmed by 4 bases and J by 3 bases, 12 bases remained unmatched. The CDR3: CASSYEFGTSVNYEQYF. The CDR3 DNA sequence: TGTGCCAGCAGTTACGAATTTGGGACTAGCGTAAACTACGAGCAGTACTTC.

This clone showed up just a few times. CDR3 in DNA: TGCGCCAGCCAAAACACGGGCACTGAAGCTTTCTTT. Protein sequence: CASQNTGTEAFF. The chain joins TRBV23-1 to TRBJ1-1; no firm D call. TRBV23-1 falls under the ORF class, with uncertain function. V dropped 8 bases and J dropped 4 bases, with 11 bases sitting between them. The CDR3 loop spans 12 amino acids.

CDR3 amino acids: CASSQVGTRASGNTIYF. Written as DNA, the CDR3 is TGCGCCAGCAGCCAAGTTGGGACACGAGCCTCTGGAAACACCATATATTTT. The genes are TRBV4-1 and TRBJ1-3; TRBD1 is a possible D gene (6 bases). The germline V gene has CDR1 MGHRA and CDR2 YSYEKL. V was shortened by 1 base and J by 0 bases, with 13 bases between the two germline ends. This CDR3 spans 17 amino acids.

The V gene is TRBV19, the J gene TRBJ2-7, with 8 bases matching TRBD2. Germline assignment: CDR1 LNHDA and CDR2 SQIVND (reference sequence). The CDR3 extends over 14 amino acids. The ends lost 2 bases at V and 6 bases at J; junction bases unmatched: 6. The CDR3: CASSIQAGAGEQYF. CDR3 in DNA: TGTGCCAGTAGTATACAAGCGGGAGCGGGCGAGCAGTACTTC.

The chain employs TRBV21-1 and TRBJ2-1; the table's D call, TRBD2, has no DNA check behind it. TRBV21-1 is noted as a pseudogene. This CDR3 has 19 residues. CDR3 bases: TGTGCCAGCAGCATGACCAGGGAAAGCGGGAAGGGGTACATGGGTGAGCAGTTCTTC. Its protein product is CASSMTRESGKGYMGEQFF.

The chain links TRBV7-8 to TRBJ2-7, with TRBD1 matching over 7 bases. Losses at the gene ends were 5 bases for V and 3 bases for J; bases not matched to a gene: 16. Per germline, CDR1 SGHVS and CDR2 FQNEAQ. CDR3 length: 17 residues. The CDR3 region is CASSKKSSGQSYYEQYF. DNA of the CDR3: TGTGCCAGCAGCAAAAAATCATCGGGACAGAGTTACTACGAGCAGTACTTC.

This sequence joins TRBV7-6 and TRBJ2-3, with 13 bases that match TRBD2. Germline-derived CDR1 and CDR2 are SGHVS and FNYEAQ. V was clipped by 5 bases and J by 0 bases; unmatched bases: 8. This CDR3 is 18 amino acids long. CDR3 region: CASSPRTSGGLSTDTQYF. In nucleotides, the CDR3 is TGTGCCAGCAGCCCGAGGACTAGCGGGGGCCTTAGCACAGATACGCAGTATTTT. The variable domain in full, completed from reference TRBV7-6 and TRBJ2-3, reads GAGVSQSPRYKVTKRGQDVALRCDPISGHVSLYWYRQALGQGPEFLTYFNYEAQQDKSGLPNDRFSAERPEGSISTLTIQRTEQRDSAMYRCASSPRTSGGLSTDTQYFGPGTRLTVL.

A single count supports this clone. The chain couples TRBV7-6 to TRBJ2-1, with unresolved D. The CDR3 is 16 amino acids. Trimming left V 4 bases short and J 0 bases short, with 13 bases between. Looked up from germline, CDR1 is SGHVS and CDR2 is FNYEAQ. CDR3 in DNA: TGTGCCAGCAGCTCACGGGTAGGTCCCTCCTACAATGAGCAGTTCTTC. This sequence encodes CASSSRVGPSYNEQFF.

Comment on this clone: This sample includes further DNA sequences coding for the same CDR3. The V gene is TRBV2, the J gene TRBJ2-6; 9 bases map to TRBD1. The CDR3 runs 17 residues. J gave up 2 bases and V 6 bases, and 8 bases lay outside the gene matches. Germline V gene data show CDR1 as SNHLY and CDR2 as FYNNEI. The CDR3 coding sequence is TGTGCCAGCAGACATCGGGACAGGGAAACTGGGGCCAACGTCCTGACTTTC. Translating gives CASRHRDRETGANVLTF. Filled out from reference TRBV2 and TRBJ2-6, the complete variable domain reads EPEVTQTPSHQVTQMGQEVILRCVPISNHLYFYWYRQILGQKVEFLVSFYNNEISEKSEIFDDQFSVERPDGSNFTLKIRSTKLEDSAMYFCASRHRDRETGANVLTFGAGSRLTVL.